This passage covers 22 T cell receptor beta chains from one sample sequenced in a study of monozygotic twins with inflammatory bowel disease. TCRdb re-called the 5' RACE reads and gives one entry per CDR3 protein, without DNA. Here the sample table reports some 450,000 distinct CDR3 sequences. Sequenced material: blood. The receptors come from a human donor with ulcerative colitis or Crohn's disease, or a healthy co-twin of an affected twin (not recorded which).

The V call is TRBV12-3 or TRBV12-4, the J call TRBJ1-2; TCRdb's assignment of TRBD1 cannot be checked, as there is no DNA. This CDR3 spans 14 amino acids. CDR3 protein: CASSLGTDSYGYTF.

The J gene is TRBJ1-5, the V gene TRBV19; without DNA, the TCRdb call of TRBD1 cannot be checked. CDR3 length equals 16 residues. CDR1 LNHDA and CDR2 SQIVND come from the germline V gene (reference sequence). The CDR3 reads CASSIQGEISNQPQHF.

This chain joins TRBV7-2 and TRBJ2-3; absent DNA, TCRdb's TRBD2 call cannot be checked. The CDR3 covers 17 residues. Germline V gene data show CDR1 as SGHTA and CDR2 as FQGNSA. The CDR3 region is CASSSQGSLGLTDTQYF.

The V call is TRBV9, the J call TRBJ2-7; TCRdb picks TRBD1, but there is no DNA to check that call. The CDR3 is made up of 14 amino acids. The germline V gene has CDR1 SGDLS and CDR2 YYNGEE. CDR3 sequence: CASSVDYRDYEQYF.

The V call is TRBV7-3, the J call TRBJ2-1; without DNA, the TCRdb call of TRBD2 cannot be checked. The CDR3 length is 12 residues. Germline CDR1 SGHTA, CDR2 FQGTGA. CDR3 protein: CASSLQRGEHFF.

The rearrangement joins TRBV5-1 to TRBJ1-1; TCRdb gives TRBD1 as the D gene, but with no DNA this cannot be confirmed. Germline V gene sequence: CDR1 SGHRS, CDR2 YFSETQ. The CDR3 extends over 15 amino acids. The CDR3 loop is CASSLVADSGTEAFF.

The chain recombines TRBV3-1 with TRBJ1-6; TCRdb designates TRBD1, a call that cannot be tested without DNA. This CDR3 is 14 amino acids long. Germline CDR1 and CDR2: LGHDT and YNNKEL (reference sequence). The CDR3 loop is CASSPLGTASPLHF.

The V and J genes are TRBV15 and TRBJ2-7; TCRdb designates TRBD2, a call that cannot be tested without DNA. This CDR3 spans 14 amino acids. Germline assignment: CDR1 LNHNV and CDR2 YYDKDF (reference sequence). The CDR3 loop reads CATSSGGGSYEQYF.

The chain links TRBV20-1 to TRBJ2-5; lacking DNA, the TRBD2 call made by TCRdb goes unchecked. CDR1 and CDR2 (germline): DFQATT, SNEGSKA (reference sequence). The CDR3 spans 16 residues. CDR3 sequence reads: CSAHDADYEYQETQYF.

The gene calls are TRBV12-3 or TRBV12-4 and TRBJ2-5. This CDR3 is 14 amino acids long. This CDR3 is CASSRGNSQETQYF.

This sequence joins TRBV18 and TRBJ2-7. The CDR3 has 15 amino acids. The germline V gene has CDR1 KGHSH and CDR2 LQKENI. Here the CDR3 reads CASSPTGSVPYEQYF.

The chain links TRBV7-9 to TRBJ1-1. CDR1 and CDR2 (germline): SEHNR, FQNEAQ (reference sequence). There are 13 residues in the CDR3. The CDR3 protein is CVGFRWGSTEAFF.

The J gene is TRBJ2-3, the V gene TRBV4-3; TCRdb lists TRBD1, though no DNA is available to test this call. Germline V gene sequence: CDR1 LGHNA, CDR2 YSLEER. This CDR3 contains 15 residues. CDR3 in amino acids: CASSQDRGAADTQYF.

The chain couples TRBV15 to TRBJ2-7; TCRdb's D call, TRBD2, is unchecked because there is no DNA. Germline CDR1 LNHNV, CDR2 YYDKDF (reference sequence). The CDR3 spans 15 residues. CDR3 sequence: CATSRSTSGRYEQYF.

The CDR3: CASRQTGSGNTIYF. The J gene is TRBJ1-3, the V gene TRBV7-2; the D call of TRBD1 rests on TCRdb alone, since no DNA is present to check it. Germline-derived CDR1 and CDR2 are SGHTA and FQGNSA. CDR3 length equals 14 residues.

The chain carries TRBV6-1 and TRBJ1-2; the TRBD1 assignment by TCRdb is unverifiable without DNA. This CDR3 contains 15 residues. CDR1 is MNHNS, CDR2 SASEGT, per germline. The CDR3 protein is CASSGKQGSNYGYTF.

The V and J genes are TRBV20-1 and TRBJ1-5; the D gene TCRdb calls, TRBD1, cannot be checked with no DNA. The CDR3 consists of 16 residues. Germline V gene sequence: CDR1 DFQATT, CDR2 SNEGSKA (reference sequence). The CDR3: CSALTGTGERNQPQHF.

The CDR3 sequence: CASSSNRQTGGSGYTF. J is TRBJ1-2 and V is TRBV5-1; TCRdb returns TRBD1, unconfirmable since there is no DNA. The CDR3 length is 16 residues. Germline V gene sequence: CDR1 SGHRS, CDR2 YFSETQ.

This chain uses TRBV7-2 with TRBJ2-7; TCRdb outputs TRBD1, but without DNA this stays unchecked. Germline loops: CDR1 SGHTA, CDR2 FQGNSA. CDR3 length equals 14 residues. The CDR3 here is CASSLEQGTHEQYF.

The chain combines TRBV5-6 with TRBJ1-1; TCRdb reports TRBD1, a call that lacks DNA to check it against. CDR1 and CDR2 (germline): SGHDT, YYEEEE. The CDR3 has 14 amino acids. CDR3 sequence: CASSWGAGMAEAFF.

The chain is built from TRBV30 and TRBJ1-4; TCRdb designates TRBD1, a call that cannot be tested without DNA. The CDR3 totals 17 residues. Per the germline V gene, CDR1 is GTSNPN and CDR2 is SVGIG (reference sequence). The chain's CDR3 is CAWNLLGTGEEDEKLFF.

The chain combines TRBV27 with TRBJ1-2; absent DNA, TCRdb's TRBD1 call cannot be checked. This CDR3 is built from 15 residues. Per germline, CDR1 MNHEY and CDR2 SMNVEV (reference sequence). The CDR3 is CASSLSWGAHFGYTF.